One sample yielded the 27 T cell receptor beta chains listed below, sequenced in a study of regulatory T cells in long-lasting Graves disease. Time point indicated: newly diagnosed GD, antithyroid drugs for less than 3 months. Generation of the TCR library employed RNA extracted from PBMCs. Assembly of TCR beta libraries relied on iRepertoire HTBI primers together with Arm-PCR of CDR3 regions. TCRdb re-analysed the multiplex PCR reads in MiXCR, keeping a single row per CDR3 protein. In the table there are 530,000 or so distinct CDR3 sequences, about 13% of which are singletons. These data also formed part of another study, on T cells in Graves' hyperthyroidism and ophthalmopathy.

The source was peripheral blood mononuclear cells (PBMCs), collected at new diagnosis, from a patient treated with antithyroid drugs. Receptors originate from a man between 25 and 39 years old with Graves disease.

This clonotype came up a few times. The rearrangement joins TRBV15 to TRBJ2-5; 10 bases match TRBD1. Germline values: CDR1 LNHNV, CDR2 YYDKDF (reference sequence). V lost 1 base, J lost 5 bases, and 4 bases stayed unmatched. The CDR3 runs 15 residues. CDR3 nucleotide sequence: TGTGCCACCAGCAGAGCAGGACAGGGGGGGGAGACCCAGTACTTC. It codes for CATSRAGQGGETQYF.

This clonotype came up many times. The chain recombines TRBV19 with TRBJ2-5; D remains ambiguous. The CDR3 covers 12 residues. Per the germline V gene, CDR1 is LNHDA and CDR2 is SQIVND (reference sequence). V lost 9 bases and J 5 bases, leaving 13 bases between the germline ends. CDR3 sequence reads: CASSPPAETQYF. The CDR3 nucleotides read TGTGCCAGCTCACCACCAGCGGAGACCCAGTACTTC.

This clonotype was counted between two and nine times. The chain recombines TRBV11-2 with TRBJ2-7; the D gene is possibly TRBD2 (6 bases). The CDR3 length is 13 residues. The germline V and J ends were trimmed by 5 bases and 3 bases, with 11 bases remaining between them. Germline CDR1 and CDR2: SGHAT and FQNNGV. CDR3 bases: TGTGCCAGCAGCACTGGGACTCTCTACGAGCAGTACTTC. Its translation: CASSTGTLYEQYF. Full variable domain (outside the CDR3, taken from reference TRBV11-2 and TRBJ2-7): EAGVAQSPRYKIIEKRQSVAFWCNPISGHATLYWYQQILGQGPKLLIQFQNNGVVDDSQLPKDRFSAERLKGVDSTLKIQPAKLEDSAVYLCASSTGTLYEQYFGPGTRLTVT.

This clonotype appeared a few times. This sequence joins TRBV11-2 and TRBJ2-7; perhaps TRBD1 as D (6 bases). Trimming cost V 0 bases and J 9 bases, with 9 bases left between them. The CDR3 is made up of 12 amino acids. Germline CDR1 is SGHAT and CDR2 is FQNNGV. This CDR3 reads CASSLEGAGQYF. Written as DNA, the CDR3 is TGTGCCAGCAGCTTAGAGGGGGCAGGGCAGTACTTC.

This clonotype was recorded many times. The J gene is TRBJ1-2, the V gene TRBV5-1; perhaps TRBD1 as D (5 bases). This CDR3 has 14 residues. Trimming cost V 0 bases and J 5 bases, with 11 bases left between them. CDR1 and CDR2 (germline): SGHRS, YFSETQ. The CDR3 loop is CASSLAKGLYGYTF. As DNA, the CDR3 is TGCGCCAGCAGCTTGGCCAAGGGGCTATATGGCTACACCTTC.

This clonotype was found many times. The chain recombines TRBV2 with TRBJ1-1; no firm D call. Trimming took off 6 bases at V and 8 bases at J, with 13 bases between the two ends. Germline CDR1 and CDR2: SNHLY and FYNNEI. This CDR3 region has 12 residues. The CDR3 loop reads CASSVGGSEAFF. In DNA form, the CDR3 reads TGTGCCAGCAGCGTAGGAGGCTCGGAAGCTTTCTTT.

This clonotype was detected ten times or more. The V call is TRBV11-2, the J call TRBJ2-7, with TRBD2 identical over 11 bases. With 4 bases clipped from V and 0 bases from J, the junction kept 5 bases outside the gene matches. The CDR3 totals 16 residues. Per the germline V gene, CDR1 is SGHAT and CDR2 is FQNNGV. The DNA for the CDR3 is TGTGCCAGCAGCTCCAATCTAGCGGGGGGCTCCTACGAGCAGTACTTC. Translating it yields CASSSNLAGGSYEQYF. Full variable domain (outside the CDR3, taken from reference TRBV11-2 and TRBJ2-7): EAGVAQSPRYKIIEKRQSVAFWCNPISGHATLYWYQQILGQGPKLLIQFQNNGVVDDSQLPKDRFSAERLKGVDSTLKIQPAKLEDSAVYLCASSSNLAGGSYEQYFGPGTRLTVT.

The table lists this clonotype with a few counts. V is TRBV18 and J is TRBJ1-1, with 8 bases that match TRBD1. Per the germline V gene, CDR1 is KGHSH and CDR2 is LQKENI. CDR3 length: 15 amino acids. J was trimmed by 1 base and V by 2 bases; bases with no gene match: 3. CDR3 loop: CASSPGTGSNTEAFF. CDR3 in DNA: TGTGCCAGCTCACCAGGGACAGGATCGAACACTGAAGCTTTCTTT.

This clonotype was counted at least ten times. V and J are TRBV11-1 and TRBJ2-1, with 7 bases identical to TRBD2. J was trimmed by 4 bases and V by 10 bases; bases with no gene match: 7. The CDR3 is 13 residues long. Germline V lookup: CDR1 SGHAT, CDR2 FQDESV (reference sequence). CDR3 nucleotides: TGTGCCACCCGGGAGGAACTTTACAATGAGCAGTTCTTC. Its translation: CATREELYNEQFF.

Ten or more counts support this clonotype. The chain joins TRBV28 to TRBJ2-7, with D possibly called TRBD1 or TRBD2 (5 bases each). The germline V and J ends were trimmed by 6 bases and 2 bases, with 14 bases remaining between them. The CDR3 extends over 14 amino acids. Germline V gene data show CDR1 as MDHEN and CDR2 as SYDVKM. The CDR3 reads CASSKPGTTYEQYF. In DNA form, the CDR3 reads TGTGCCAGCAGCAAGCCCGGGACCACCTACGAGCAGTACTTC.

The rearrangement links TRBV24-1 to TRBJ2-7; D perhaps matches TRBD2 (6 bases). Deletions cut 2 bases from V and 4 bases from J, with 14 bases between. Germline V gene lookup returns CDR1 KGHDR and CDR2 SFDVKD. The CDR3 is made up of 15 amino acids. CDR3 protein: CATSDSRRGGYEQYF. In nucleotides, the CDR3 is TGTGCCACCAGTGATTCTAGGAGGGGAGGTTACGAGCAGTACTTC.

This clonotype was seen at least ten times. This chain connects TRBV6-1 to TRBJ2-5; tentatively, D is TRBD1 (8 bases). The CDR3 spans 14 residues. Trimming pared 7 bases from V and 4 bases from J, leaving 16 bases between. Germline lookup yields CDR1 MNHNS and CDR2 SASEGT. The CDR3 region has the DNA TGTGCCAGCAAACCAGGGGGCGGGAGAGAGACCCAGTACTTC. It yields the protein CASKPGGGRETQYF.

This clonotype was detected ten times or more. The chain combines TRBV29-1 with TRBJ2-1; 10 nucleotides align to TRBD2. Germline CDR1 and CDR2: SQVTM and ANQGSEA. Losses at the gene ends were 6 bases for V and 5 bases for J; bases not matched to a gene: 4. This CDR3 has 13 amino acids. In nucleotides, the CDR3 is TGCAGCGTGGGGCTAGCGGGAGACAATGAGCAGTTCTTC. Protein: CSVGLAGDNEQFF.

The V call is TRBV20-1, the J call TRBJ2-3; 7 bases match TRBD1. This CDR3 contains 14 residues. Looked up from germline, CDR1 is DFQATT and CDR2 is SNEGSKA (reference sequence). Germline trimming cut 6 bases from V and 2 bases from J; bases unmatched to any gene: 8. Here the CDR3 DNA reads TGCAGTGCCAATCCGGGACAGCACACAGATACGCAGTATTTT. Its translation: CSANPGQHTDTQYF.

The chain joins TRBV19 to TRBJ1-1; no firm D call. The germline V gene encodes CDR1 LNHDA and CDR2 SQIVND (reference sequence). The V end was cut by 3 bases, the J end by 3 bases, with 14 bases between. The CDR3 spans 15 residues. The CDR3 DNA sequence: TGTGCCAGTAGTATGGGAGGCAGATACGACACTGAAGCTTTCTTT. As protein: CASSMGGRYDTEAFF.

This clonotype was counted at least ten times. This chain joins TRBV5-5 and TRBJ2-1, with TRBD2 matching 7 bases. Looked up from germline, CDR1 is SGHKS and CDR2 is YYEKEE (reference sequence). This CDR3 has 16 residues. V was clipped by 4 bases and J by 3 bases; unmatched bases: 10. CDR3 amino acids: CASSLEGGVFYNEQFF. CDR3 bases: TGTGCCAGCAGCCTCGAGGGAGGGGTGTTCTACAATGAGCAGTTCTTC.

CDR3 DNA: TGTGCCAGCAGTTACGGGTATACGCAGTATTTT. This gives the protein CASSYGYTQYF. This sequence joins TRBV6-5 and TRBJ2-3; D gene unclear. Germline CDR1 and CDR2: MNHEY and SVGAGI. The CDR3 spans 11 residues. Between the trimmed V and J ends, which lost 2 bases and 7 bases, there was a span of 4 bases.

J is TRBJ2-1 and V is TRBV6-1, with TRBD2 identical over 8 bases. Germline-derived CDR1 and CDR2 are MNHNS and SASEGT. This CDR3 spans 14 amino acids. The ends lost 2 bases at V and 5 bases at J; junction bases unmatched: 2. The CDR3, as DNA: TGTGCCAGCAGTGAACGGGAGGGCCACAATGAGCAGTTCTTC. Amino acids: CASSEREGHNEQFF.

The sample holds a few counts of this clonotype. The V call is TRBV28, the J call TRBJ2-1, with 8 bases aligning to TRBD1. This CDR3 is built from 12 residues. Trimming cost V 3 bases and J 10 bases; bases outside gene matches: 2. CDR1 is MDHEN, CDR2 SYDVKM, per germline. The CDR3 DNA reads as TGTGCCAGCAGTTTTTACAGGGGGGAGCAGTTCTTC. Protein sequence: CASSFYRGEQFF.

This clonotype was picked up a small number of times. This chain joins TRBV28 and TRBJ2-1; 8 bases map to TRBD2. The germline V gene encodes CDR1 MDHEN and CDR2 SYDVKM. This CDR3 has 16 residues. J gave up 12 bases and V 3 bases, and 16 bases lay outside the gene matches. The CDR3, as DNA: TGTGCCAGCAGTTTGTCCGTAGCGGGAAGCATACACGGGCAGTTCTTC. Translated, it gives CASSLSVAGSIHGQFF.

The chain carries TRBV5-1 and TRBJ1-5; a weak D match, TRBD1 (5 bases). V lost 0 bases, J lost 0 bases, and 7 bases lay in between. The germline V gene has CDR1 SGHRS and CDR2 YFSETQ. The CDR3 is 15 residues long. CDR3 bases: TGCGCCAGCAGCTTGGAAGGGGATAGCAATCAGCCCCAGCATTTT. Translated: CASSLEGDSNQPQHF.

This clonotype was seen ten or more times. CDR3 loop: CASSLDRDDEQYF. The CDR3 DNA reads TGTGCCAGCAGTCTGGACAGGGACGACGAGCAGTACTTC. This chain uses TRBV28 with TRBJ2-7; the match to TRBD1 covers 8 bases. J was trimmed by 5 bases and V by 5 bases; bases with no gene match: 5. The CDR3 extends over 13 amino acids. Germline CDR1 reads MDHEN; CDR2 reads SYDVKM.

The chain joins TRBV20-1 to TRBJ2-7; D not certain. There are 13 residues in the CDR3. The V gene's germline CDR1 is DFQATT and CDR2 SNEGSKA (reference sequence). V was pared by 4 bases and J by 1 base, with 11 bases between. The CDR3 is CSAMGGASYEQYF. DNA of the CDR3: TGCAGTGCTATGGGCGGAGCTTCCTACGAGCAGTACTTC.

Here the CDR3 DNA reads TGTGCCAGCAGCGGGGAGCTTGGGGACACTGAAGCTTTCTTT. Its translation: CASSGELGDTEAFF. This sequence joins TRBV9 and TRBJ1-1; D is ambiguous. Trimming shortened V by 3 bases and J by 3 bases, and 12 bases separated the two germline ends. Germline CDR1 is SGDLS and CDR2 is YYNGEE. The CDR3 runs 14 residues. The full variable domain, its missing parts supplied by reference TRBV9 and TRBJ1-1, is DSGVTQTPKHLITATGQRVTLRCSPRSGDLSVYWYQQSLDQGLQFLIQYYNGEERAKGNILERFSAQQFPDLHSELNLSSLELGDSALYFCASSGELGDTEAFFGQGTRLTVV.

The V gene is TRBV15, the J gene TRBJ2-4; tentative D call: TRBD2 (6 bases). The CDR3 has 14 amino acids. Per germline, CDR1 LNHNV and CDR2 YYDKDF (reference sequence). V was shortened by 0 bases and J by 6 bases, with 9 bases between the two germline ends. The CDR3 coding sequence is TGTGCCACCAGCAGAGATCTCGGGGGAAACATTCAGTACTTC. This codes for CATSRDLGGNIQYF. The variable domain in full, completed from reference TRBV15 and TRBJ2-4, reads DAMVIQNPRYQVTQFGKPVTLSCSQTLNHNVMYWYQQKSSQAPKLLFHYYDKDFNNEADTPDNFQSRRPNTSFCFLDIRSPGLGDTAMYLCATSRDLGGNIQYFGAGTRLSVL.

The chain employs TRBV3-1 and TRBJ2-5, with a tentative D call TRBD1 (5 bases). Trimming took 0 bases from V and 5 from J, leaving 16 bases between them. The CDR3 runs to 16 residues. Germline loops: CDR1 LGHDT, CDR2 YNNKEL (reference sequence). The CDR3 coding sequence is TGTGCCAGCAGCCAAGATAGGGCAGGGCTGGGGGAGACCCAGTACTTC. Translation gives CASSQDRAGLGETQYF.

This clonotype has a handful of counts. The V gene is TRBV5-8, the J gene TRBJ1-1; 7 nucleotides match TRBD1. This CDR3 spans 15 amino acids. Germline assignment: CDR1 SGHTS and CDR2 YDEGEE. Trimming removed 0 bases from V and 5 bases from J; junction bases left unmatched: 7. CDR3 DNA: TGTGCCAGCAGCTTGGGGAACAGGGGTGTAACTGAAGCTTTCTTT. Translating gives CASSLGNRGVTEAFF.